This TCR beta chain was identified during a study of blood T cell repertoires in COVID-19. At the level of the study: COVID-19 samples, acute and convalescent, were from the United States, Italy and Spain. Nucleic acid was either cDNA or gDNA, and it came from T cells, B-cell-depleted T cells, or PBMCs.

CDR1 and CDR2 (germline): SNHLY, FYNNEI. Trimming removed 4 bases from V and 2 bases from J; junction bases left unmatched: 3. This CDR3 comprises 15 residues. This clone turned up a few times. Study processing details: Using reference gene primer amplification, nucleated cell counts were estimated. The method was immunoSEQ multiplex PCR; TCRdb's version includes in-frame clones alone and lacks a portion of them. V and J calls and clone size are copied from that table; D and trimming were computed from the DNA. The sample shows around 37,000 clones, around 85% of them seen only once. The receptor was derived from a man in his forties or fifties with active COVID-19. The sample taken for sequencing was peripheral blood. The V gene is TRBV2, the J gene TRBJ2-3, with 10 bases aligning to TRBD1. CDR3 amino acids: CASSAGQGSTDTQYF. CDR3 nucleotides: TGTGCCAGCAGTGCGGGACAGGGGTCCACAGATACGCAGTATTTT.